The 18 T cell receptor beta chains below all came from one sample that was sequenced in a study of blood T cell repertoires in COVID-19. Sequencing used immunoSEQ multiplex PCR; TCRdb keeps in-frame clones, though not all of them. The profile shows about 190,000 clones, around 80% of them singletons. Sequencing was done on a sample of peripheral blood. All receptors come from an elderly woman with active or convalescent COVID-19.

The chain is built from TRBV6-1 and TRBJ1-2; the match to TRBD1 covers 7 bases. Trimming at V came to 3 bases and at J to 5 bases, leaving 9 bases not matched to a gene. CDR3 size: 15 residues. The germline gives CDR1 MNHNS, CDR2 SASEGT. The CDR3, as DNA: TGTGCCAGCAGTGACACAGGGGACCGTCGTTATGGCTACACCTTC. It translates to CASSDTGDRRYGYTF.

This clone is a singleton in its sample. This chain uses TRBV2 with TRBJ1-1; no firm D call. The CDR3 runs 14 residues. V shed 7 bases and J shed 0 bases, with 12 bases lying between them. CDR1 and CDR2 from the germline V gene are SNHLY and FYNNEI. Here the CDR3 reads CASKWSFMNTEAFF. The CDR3 DNA reads as TGTGCCAGCAAGTGGAGTTTCATGAACACTGAAGCTTTCTTT.

The rearrangement joins TRBV28 to TRBJ1-1; no reliable D call. CDR3 length: 15 residues. V shed 6 bases and J shed 5 bases, with 19 bases lying between them. Germline CDR1 MDHEN, CDR2 SYDVKM. In nucleotides, the CDR3 is TGTGCCAGCAGCGCAACGGAGGGCCGGTGGACTGAAGCTTTCTTT. It codes for CASSATEGRWTEAFF.

The chain employs TRBV5-5 and TRBJ1-3; possibly TRBD1 for D (6 bases). V was cut by 4 bases and J by 4 bases, with 12 bases left in between. This CDR3 has 14 amino acids. Germline V CDR1 and CDR2: SGHKS, YYEKEE (reference sequence). This chain's CDR3 is CASSPDGQGNTIYF. Written as DNA, the CDR3 is TGTGCCAGCAGCCCAGATGGACAGGGAAACACCATATATTTT.

The gene calls are TRBV9 and TRBJ1-2; perhaps TRBD1 as D (6 bases). The V end lost 4 bases, the J end lost 3 bases, and 16 bases lay between the germline ends. Germline-derived CDR1 and CDR2 are SGDLS and YYNGEE. The CDR3 sequence is 15 residues long. CDR3 amino acids: CASSPRTDEYYGYTF. As DNA, the CDR3 is TGTGCCAGCAGCCCTCGGACAGACGAATACTATGGCTACACCTTC.

The V call is TRBV28, the J call TRBJ2-1, with no clear D. Deletions cut 3 bases from V and 6 bases from J, with 12 bases between. The CDR3 consists of 14 residues. Germline V gives CDR1 MDHEN, CDR2 SYDVKM. CDR3 loop: CASSLYAVLNEQFF. The CDR3 DNA follows: TGTGCCAGCAGTTTGTACGCGGTCCTCAATGAGCAGTTCTTC. Full variable domain (remainder filled in from reference TRBV28 and TRBJ2-1): DVKVTQSSRYLVKRTGEKVFLECVQDMDHENMFWYRQDPGLGLRLIYFSYDVKMKEKGDIPEGYSVSREKKERFSLILESASTNQTSMYLCASSLYAVLNEQFFGPGTRLTVL.

J is TRBJ1-5 and V is TRBV7-9; TRBD1 might be the D (6 bases). The V gene's germline CDR1 is SEHNR and CDR2 FQNEAQ (reference sequence). The CDR3 totals 16 residues. V shed 0 bases and J shed 7 bases, with 16 bases lying between them. The DNA for the CDR3 is TGTGCCAGCAGCTTAGCGGGTTCAGGGGCGCGACAGCCCCAGCATTTT. This encodes CASSLAGSGARQPQHF.

Only one count was recorded for this clone. The rearrangement joins TRBV19 to TRBJ2-6, with D perhaps TRBD1 (6 bases). V shed 7 bases and J shed 0 bases, with 16 bases lying between them. The CDR3 sequence is 17 residues long. Germline loops: CDR1 LNHDA, CDR2 SQIVND (reference sequence). CDR3 loop: CASTLGQISSGANVLTF. The CDR3 nucleotides are TGTGCCAGTACCCTGGGACAAATTAGCTCTGGGGCCAACGTCCTGACTTTC.

This chain connects TRBV19 to TRBJ2-2; the D gene is possibly TRBD1 (6 bases). The V end was cut by 4 bases, the J end by 3 bases, with 9 bases between. The germline V gene has CDR1 LNHDA and CDR2 SQIVND (reference sequence). The CDR3 is made up of 14 amino acids. This CDR3 reads CASSNPGDTGELFF. The CDR3 DNA reads TGTGCCAGTAGTAATCCAGGGGACACCGGGGAGCTGTTTTTT.

The chain is built from TRBV5-1 and TRBJ1-4; the match to TRBD1 covers 10 bases. Trimming took 3 bases from V and 6 from J; bases not matched to a gene: 20. Per germline, CDR1 SGHRS and CDR2 YFSETQ. This CDR3 contains 20 residues. CDR3 DNA: TGCGCCAGCAGCTCTTACCCGTTTTCCGGGACAGGGGCCCGGGATGAAAAACTGTTTTTT. Its translation: CASSSYPFSGTGARDEKLFF.

The J gene is TRBJ1-2, the V gene TRBV4-2; 8 positions agree with TRBD1. The V gene's germline CDR1 is LGHNA and CDR2 YNFKEQ. Unmatched junction bases numbered 9, after V lost 1 base and J lost 8 bases. The length of the CDR3 is 15 residues. The CDR3 DNA follows: TGTGCCAGCAGCCAAGGCACCGACAGGGGTCGGGGCTACACCTTC. As protein: CASSQGTDRGRGYTF.

The sample holds a few counts of this clone. The rearrangement joins TRBV30 to TRBJ2-2, with 8 bases aligning to TRBD1. With V trimmed by 4 bases and J by 7 bases, 5 bases remained unmatched. The CDR3 extends over 13 amino acids. Germline lookup yields CDR1 GTSNPN and CDR2 SVGIG (reference sequence). The CDR3 DNA follows: TGTGCCTGGACCAGGGGGCCGGGCGGGGAGCTGTTTTTT. This sequence encodes CAWTRGPGGELFF.

V is TRBV6-6 and J is TRBJ2-3, with 11 nucleotides matching TRBD2. Germline V lookup: CDR1 MNHNY, CDR2 SVGAGI (reference sequence). The CDR3 runs 14 residues. V was pared by 6 bases and J by 6 bases, with 5 bases of the junction left unmatched. CDR3 bases: TGTGCCAGCAGACTAGCGGGGGCGGGGGATACGCAGTATTTT. Its translation is CASRLAGAGDTQYF.

The chain employs TRBV7-2 and TRBJ2-3, with a possible D match to TRBD2 (6 bases). V was trimmed by 0 bases and J by 0 bases, leaving 7 bases between them. Per germline, CDR1 SGHTA and CDR2 FQGNSA. This CDR3 has 15 amino acids. CDR3 amino acids: CASSLAAGSTDTQYF. CDR3 DNA: TGTGCCAGCAGCTTAGCGGCGGGGAGCACAGATACGCAGTATTTT.

V and J are TRBV15 and TRBJ2-7; possibly TRBD2 for D (5 bases). In germline, CDR1 is LNHNV, CDR2 YYDKDF (reference sequence). V was trimmed by 0 bases and J by 6 bases, leaving 6 bases between them. The CDR3 totals 12 residues. CDR3 sequence (DNA): TGTGCCACCAGCAGAGATCGGGGCGAGCAGTACTTC. Amino acid sequence: CATSRDRGEQYF.

This chain connects TRBV28 to TRBJ1-2; D gene uncertain. Germline-derived CDR1 and CDR2 are MDHEN and SYDVKM. Trimming took 3 bases from V and 8 from J, leaving 10 bases between them. The CDR3 is 12 residues long. CDR3 amino acids: CASSLAGFGYTF. The CDR3 nucleotides are TGTGCCAGCAGTTTGGCGGGGTTCGGCTACACCTTC.

The rearrangement uses TRBV28 and TRBJ2-1; 9 bases line up with TRBD1. Germline loops: CDR1 MDHEN, CDR2 SYDVKM. CDR3 length equals 15 residues. V was pared by 4 bases and J by 6 bases, with 7 bases of the junction left unmatched. The CDR3 protein is CASSYPGQGSNEQFF. The CDR3 DNA sequence: TGTGCCAGCAGTTATCCGGGACAGGGTTCCAATGAGCAGTTCTTC.

The sample holds a few counts of this clone. V is TRBV28 and J is TRBJ2-2; D unresolved. Trimming removed 5 bases from V and 0 bases from J, with 4 bases in between. The germline V gene has CDR1 MDHEN and CDR2 SYDVKM. The CDR3 loop spans 13 amino acids. The CDR3 DNA reads as TGTGCCAGCAGTACACCGAACACCGGGGAGCTGTTTTTT. The encoded protein is CASSTPNTGELFF.